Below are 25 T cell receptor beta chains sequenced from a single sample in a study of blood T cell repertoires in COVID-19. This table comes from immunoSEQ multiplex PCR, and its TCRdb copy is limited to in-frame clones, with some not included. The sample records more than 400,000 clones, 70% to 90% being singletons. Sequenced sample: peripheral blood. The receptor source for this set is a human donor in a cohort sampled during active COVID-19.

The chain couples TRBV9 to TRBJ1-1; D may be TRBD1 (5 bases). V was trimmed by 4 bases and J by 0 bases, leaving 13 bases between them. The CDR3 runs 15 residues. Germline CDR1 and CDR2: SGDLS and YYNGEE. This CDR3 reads CASSPLTVMNTEAFF. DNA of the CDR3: TGTGCCAGCAGCCCTCTGACAGTAATGAACACTGAAGCTTTCTTT.

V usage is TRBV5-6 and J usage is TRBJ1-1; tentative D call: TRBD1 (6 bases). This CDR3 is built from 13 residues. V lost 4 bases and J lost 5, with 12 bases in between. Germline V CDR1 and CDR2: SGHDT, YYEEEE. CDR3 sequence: CASSAGGGTEAFF. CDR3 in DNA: TGTGCCAGCAGCGCTGGGGGCGGGACTGAAGCTTTCTTT.

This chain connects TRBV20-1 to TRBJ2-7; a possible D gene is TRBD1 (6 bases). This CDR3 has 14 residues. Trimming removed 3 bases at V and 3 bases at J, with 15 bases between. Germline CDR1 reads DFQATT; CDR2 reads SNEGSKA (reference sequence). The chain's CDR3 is CSASGQIIHYEQYF. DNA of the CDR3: TGCAGTGCTAGTGGACAGATTATTCACTACGAGCAGTACTTC.

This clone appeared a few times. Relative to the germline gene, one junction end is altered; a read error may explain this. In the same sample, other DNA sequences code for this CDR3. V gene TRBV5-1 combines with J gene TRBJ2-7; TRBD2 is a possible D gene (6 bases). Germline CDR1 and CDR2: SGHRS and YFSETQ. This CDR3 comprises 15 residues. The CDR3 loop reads CASSLDGGSSYEQYF. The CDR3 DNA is TGCGCCAGCAGTTTGGATGGGGGGAGCTCCTACGAGCAGTACTTC.

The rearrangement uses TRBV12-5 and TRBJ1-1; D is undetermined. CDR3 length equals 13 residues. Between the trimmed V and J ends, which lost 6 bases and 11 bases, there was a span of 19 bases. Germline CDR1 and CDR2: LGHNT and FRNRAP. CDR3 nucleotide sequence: TGTGCTAGTGGGTTTGGTGAGGTTTTTGAGGCTTTCTTT. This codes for CASGFGEVFEAFF. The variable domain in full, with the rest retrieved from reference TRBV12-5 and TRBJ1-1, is DARVTQTPRHKVTEMGQEVTMRCQPILGHNTVFWYRQTMMQGLELLAYFRNRAPLDDSGMPKDRFSAEMPDATLATLKIQPSEPRDSAVYFCASGFGEVFEAFFGQGTRLTVV.

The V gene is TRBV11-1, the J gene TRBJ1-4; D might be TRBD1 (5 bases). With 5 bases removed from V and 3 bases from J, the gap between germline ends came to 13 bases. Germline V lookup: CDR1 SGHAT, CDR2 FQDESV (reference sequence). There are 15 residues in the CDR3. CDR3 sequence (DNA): TGTGCCAGCAGCCCCCGGGGGAAGGCTAATGAAAAACTGTTTTTT. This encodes CASSPRGKANEKLFF.

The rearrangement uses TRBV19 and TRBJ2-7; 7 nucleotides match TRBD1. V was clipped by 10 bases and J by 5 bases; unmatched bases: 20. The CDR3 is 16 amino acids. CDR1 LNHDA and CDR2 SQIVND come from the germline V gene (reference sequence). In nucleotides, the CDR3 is TGTGCCACCTCACCCTTACCGGGACAGACGACCCACGAGCAGTACTTC. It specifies CATSPLPGQTTHEQYF.

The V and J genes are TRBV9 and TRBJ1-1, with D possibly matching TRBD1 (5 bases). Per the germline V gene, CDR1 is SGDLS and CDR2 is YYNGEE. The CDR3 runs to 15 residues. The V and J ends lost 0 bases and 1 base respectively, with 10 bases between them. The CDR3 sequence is CASSVVRQGNTEAFF. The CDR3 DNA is TGTGCCAGCAGCGTAGTAAGGCAGGGGAACACTGAAGCTTTCTTT.

Written as DNA, the CDR3 is TGCGCCAGCAGCCGGCACGGAGACTCCTACGAGCAGTACTTC. Amino acid sequence: CASSRHGDSYEQYF. The rearrangement uses TRBV23-1 and TRBJ2-7; D unclear. TRBV23-1 is annotated as an ORF whose role is uncertain. V lost 6 bases and J lost 0, with 12 bases in between. CDR3 length equals 14 residues.

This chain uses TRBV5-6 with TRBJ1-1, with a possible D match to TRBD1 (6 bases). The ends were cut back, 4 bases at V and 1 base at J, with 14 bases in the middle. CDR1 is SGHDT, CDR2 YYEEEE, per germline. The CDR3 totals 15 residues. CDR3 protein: CASSILQGPNTEAFF. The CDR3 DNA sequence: TGTGCCAGCAGCATCTTACAGGGCCCGAACACTGAAGCTTTCTTT.

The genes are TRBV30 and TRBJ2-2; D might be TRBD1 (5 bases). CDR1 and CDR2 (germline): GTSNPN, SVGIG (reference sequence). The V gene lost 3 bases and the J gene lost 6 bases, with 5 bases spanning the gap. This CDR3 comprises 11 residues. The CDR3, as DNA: TGTGCCTGGAGAGGGGCCGGGGAGCTGTTTTTT. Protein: CAWRGAGELFF.

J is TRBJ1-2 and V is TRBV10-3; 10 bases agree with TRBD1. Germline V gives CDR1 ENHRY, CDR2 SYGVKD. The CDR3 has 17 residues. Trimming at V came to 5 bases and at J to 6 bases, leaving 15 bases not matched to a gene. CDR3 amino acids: CAISQSGTGVRGDGYTF. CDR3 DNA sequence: TGTGCCATCAGTCAATCCGGGACAGGGGTCCGAGGGGATGGCTACACCTTC.

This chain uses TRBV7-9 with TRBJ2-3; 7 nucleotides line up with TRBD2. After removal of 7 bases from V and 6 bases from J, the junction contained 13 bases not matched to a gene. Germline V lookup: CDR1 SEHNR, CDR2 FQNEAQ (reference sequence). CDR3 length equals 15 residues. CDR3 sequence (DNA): TGTGCCAGCATTTCCCTGGGGAGGGAACGGGATACGCAGTATTTT. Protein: CASISLGRERDTQYF.

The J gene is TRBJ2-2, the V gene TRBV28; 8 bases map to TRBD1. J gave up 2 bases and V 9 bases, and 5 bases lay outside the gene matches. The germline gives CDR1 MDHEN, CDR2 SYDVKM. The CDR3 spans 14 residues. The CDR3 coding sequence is TGTGCCAGTTCCAGGGGGCGCAACACCGGGGAGCTGTTTTTT. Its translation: CASSRGRNTGELFF.

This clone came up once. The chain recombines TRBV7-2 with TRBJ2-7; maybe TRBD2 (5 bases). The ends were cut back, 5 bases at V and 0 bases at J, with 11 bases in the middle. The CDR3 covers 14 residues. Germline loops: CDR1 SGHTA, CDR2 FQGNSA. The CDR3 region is CASSLEVLSYEQYF. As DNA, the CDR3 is TGTGCCAGCAGCCTGGAGGTCCTCTCCTACGAGCAGTACTTC.

The CDR3 nucleotides read TGTGCCAGCAGCGCGATGTCTAGCGGGGGGGGCTACGAGCAGTACTTC. Protein sequence: CASSAMSSGGGYEQYF. The chain has TRBV7-8 and TRBJ2-7, with 12 positions matching TRBD2. V gave up 5 bases and J gave up 3 bases; unmatched junction bases: 8. CDR1 and CDR2 from the germline V gene are SGHVS and FQNEAQ. The CDR3 is made up of 16 amino acids.

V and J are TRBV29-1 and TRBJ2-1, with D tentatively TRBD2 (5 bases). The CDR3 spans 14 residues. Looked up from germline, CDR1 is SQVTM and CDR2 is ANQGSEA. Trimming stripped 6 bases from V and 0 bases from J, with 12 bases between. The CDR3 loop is CSVAPSGSYNEQFF. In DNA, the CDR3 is TGCAGCGTGGCCCCCAGCGGCTCCTACAATGAGCAGTTCTTC.

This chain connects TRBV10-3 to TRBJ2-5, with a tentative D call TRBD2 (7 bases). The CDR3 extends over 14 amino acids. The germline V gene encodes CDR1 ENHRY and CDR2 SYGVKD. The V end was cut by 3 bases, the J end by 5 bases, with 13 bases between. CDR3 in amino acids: CAISEGLGGETQYF. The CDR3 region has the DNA TGTGCCATCAGTGAAGGACTAGGGGGGGAGACCCAGTACTTC.

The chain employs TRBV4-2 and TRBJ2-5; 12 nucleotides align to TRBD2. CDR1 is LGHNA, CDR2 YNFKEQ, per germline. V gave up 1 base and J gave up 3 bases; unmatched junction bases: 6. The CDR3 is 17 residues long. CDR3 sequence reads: CASSQGLAGGPKETQYF. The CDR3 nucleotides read TGTGCCAGCAGCCAAGGGCTAGCGGGAGGGCCGAAAGAGACCCAGTACTTC.

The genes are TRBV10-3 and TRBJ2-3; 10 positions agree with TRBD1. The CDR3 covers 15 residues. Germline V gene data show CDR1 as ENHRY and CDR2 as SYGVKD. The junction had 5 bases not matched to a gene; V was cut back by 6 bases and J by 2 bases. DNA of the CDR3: TGTGCCATCAGCGCGACAGGGGGCTTCACAGATACGCAGTATTTT. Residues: CAISATGGFTDTQYF.

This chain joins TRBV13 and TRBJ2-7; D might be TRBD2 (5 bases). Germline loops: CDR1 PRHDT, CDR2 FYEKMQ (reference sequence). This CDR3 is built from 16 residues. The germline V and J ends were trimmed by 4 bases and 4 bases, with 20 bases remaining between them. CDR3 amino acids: CASSSRLERVPYEQYF. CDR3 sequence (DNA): TGTGCCAGCAGCTCCCGATTAGAGAGGGTACCTTACGAGCAGTACTTC. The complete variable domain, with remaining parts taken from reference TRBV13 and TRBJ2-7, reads AAGVIQSPRHLIKEKRETATLKCYPIPRHDTVYWYQQGPGQDPQFLISFYEKMQSDKGSIPDRFSAQQFSDYHSELNMSSLELGDSALYFCASSSRLERVPYEQYFGPGTRLTVT.

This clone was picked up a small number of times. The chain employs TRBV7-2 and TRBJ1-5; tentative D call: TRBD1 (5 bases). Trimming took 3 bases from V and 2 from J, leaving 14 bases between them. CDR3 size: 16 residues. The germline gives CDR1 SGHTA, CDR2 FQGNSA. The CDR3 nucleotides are TGTGCCAGCAGCTTCGCAGGGCAGGGCGGCAATCAGCCCCAGCATTTT. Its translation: CASSFAGQGGNQPQHF. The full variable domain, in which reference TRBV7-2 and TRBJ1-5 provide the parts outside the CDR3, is GAGVSQSPSNKVTEKGKDVELRCDPISGHTALYWYRQSLGQGLEFLIYFQGNSAPDKSGLPSDRFSAERTGGSVSTLTIQRTQQEDSAVYLCASSFAGQGGNQPQHFGDGTRLSIL.

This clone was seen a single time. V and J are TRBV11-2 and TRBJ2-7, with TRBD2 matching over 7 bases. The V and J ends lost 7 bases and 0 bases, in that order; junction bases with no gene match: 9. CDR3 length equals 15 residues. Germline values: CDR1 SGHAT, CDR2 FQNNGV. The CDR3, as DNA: TGTGCCAGCACCAGGAGCGGGACGTTCTCCTACGAGCAGTACTTC. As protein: CASTRSGTFSYEQYF.

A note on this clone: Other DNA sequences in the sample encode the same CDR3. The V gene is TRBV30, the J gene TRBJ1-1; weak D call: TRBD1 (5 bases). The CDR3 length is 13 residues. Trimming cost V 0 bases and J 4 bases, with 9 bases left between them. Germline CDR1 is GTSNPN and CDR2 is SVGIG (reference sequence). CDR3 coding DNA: TGTGCCTGGAGTGTATCGGGGGGCACTGAAGCTTTCTTT. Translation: CAWSVSGGTEAFF.

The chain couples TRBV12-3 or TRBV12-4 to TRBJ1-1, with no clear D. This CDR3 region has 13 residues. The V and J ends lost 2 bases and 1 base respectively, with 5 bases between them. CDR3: CASSLSPNTEAFF. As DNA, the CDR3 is TGTGCCAGCAGTTTATCTCCGAACACTGAAGCTTTCTTT.